This passage covers 13 T cell receptor beta chains from one sample sequenced in a study of blood T cell repertoires in COVID-19. Method: immunoSEQ multiplex PCR; TCRdb's copy keeps in-frame clones and lacks some. The sample contains over 90,000 clones, around 92% of which appear only once. The sequenced sample was peripheral blood. The receptors shown here come from a man aged 18 to 30 with acute or convalescent COVID-19.

The chain has TRBV2 and TRBJ1-1, with D perhaps matching TRBD1 (6 bases). Germline V gene lookup returns CDR1 SNHLY and CDR2 FYNNEI. V was cut by 5 bases and J by 8 bases, with 12 bases left in between. The CDR3 loop spans 12 amino acids. The CDR3 protein is CASSFGQPEAFF. The CDR3 DNA sequence: TGTGCCAGCAGTTTCGGACAGCCCGAAGCTTTCTTT. The full variable domain, completed using reference TRBV2 and TRBJ1-1, is EPEVTQTPSHQVTQMGQEVILRCVPISNHLYFYWYRQILGQKVEFLVSFYNNEISEKSEIFDDQFSVERPDGSNFTLKIRSTKLEDSAMYFCASSFGQPEAFFGQGTRLTVV.

The rearrangement uses TRBV10-3 and TRBJ1-3; 7 nucleotides align to TRBD1. Germline CDR1 ENHRY, CDR2 SYGVKD. This CDR3 is built from 15 residues. V shed 6 bases, J shed 8 bases, and the junction held 13 bases outside the gene matches. CDR3: CAIRSLRDSLHTIYF. DNA for the CDR3: TGTGCCATCAGATCTTTGCGGGACAGCCTTCACACCATATATTTT.

This clone is a singleton in its sample. The chain combines TRBV5-5 with TRBJ2-7, with a weak D call TRBD2 (5 bases). Deletions cut 2 bases from V and 7 bases from J, with 19 bases between. This CDR3 is 15 amino acids long. CDR1 is SGHKS and CDR2 is YYEKEE in the germline V gene (reference sequence). The CDR3 coding sequence is TGTGCCAGCAGCTTCGACTCCTTTCGTAGCGTAGAGCAGTACTTC. This sequence encodes CASSFDSFRSVEQYF. The entire variable domain, with the rest obtained from reference TRBV5-5 and TRBJ2-7, is as follows: DAGVTQSPTHLIKTRGQQVTLRCSPISGHKSVSWYQQVLGQGPQFIFQYYEKEERGRGNFPDRFSARQFPNYSSELNVNALLLGDSALYLCASSFDSFRSVEQYFGPGTRLTVT.

A remark on this clone: One junction end disagrees with the germline gene, perhaps due to a read error. The V call is TRBV18, the J call TRBJ1-3, with 7 bases identical to TRBD1. CDR3 length equals 14 residues. Per the germline V gene, CDR1 is KGHSH and CDR2 is LQKENI. The CDR3: CASSPQGSGNTIYF. In DNA, the CDR3 is TGTGCCAGCTCGCCACAGGGGTCTGGAAACACCATATATTTT.

This clone has just one count. The chain couples TRBV5-1 to TRBJ2-7; 11 bases line up with TRBD1. The CDR3 totals 14 residues. Per germline, CDR1 SGHRS and CDR2 YFSETQ. With 3 bases clipped from V and 2 bases from J, the junction kept 1 base outside the gene matches. CDR3 DNA: TGCGCCAGCAGCTGGGGACAGGGGGCCTACGAGCAGTACTTC. Protein: CASSWGQGAYEQYF.

The genes are TRBV27 and TRBJ1-5, with 9 positions matching TRBD1. V gave up 6 bases and J gave up 4 bases; unmatched junction bases: 4. Germline V gives CDR1 MNHEY, CDR2 SMNVEV (reference sequence). CDR3 length: 14 amino acids. DNA for the CDR3: TGTGCCAGCAGAGGACAGGGGACGAATCAGCCCCAGCATTTT. Protein product: CASRGQGTNQPQHF.

The chain links TRBV19 to TRBJ2-1, with D possibly being TRBD1 (6 bases). V was shortened by 0 bases and J by 15 bases, with 15 bases between the two germline ends. The CDR3 loop spans 13 amino acids. The V gene's germline CDR1 is LNHDA and CDR2 SQIVND (reference sequence). CDR3 nucleotides: TGTGCCAGTAGTATAGATCGGGAACAGGGCTGGTTCTTC. This codes for CASSIDREQGWFF.

V usage is TRBV11-2 and J usage is TRBJ1-1; D is ambiguous. Germline V gene data show CDR1 as SGHAT and CDR2 as FQNNGV. Trimming stripped 8 bases from V and 1 base from J, with 14 bases between. CDR3 size: 14 residues. The CDR3 nucleotides read TGTGCCAGCGCTCGTGGGCGTGGGAACACTGAAGCTTTCTTT. Translating it yields CASARGRGNTEAFF.

This clone was detected a few times. CDR3 DNA: TGTGCCAGCTCACCAAAAGACGGCAGGACCGGGGAGCTGTTTTTT. It codes for CASSPKDGRTGELFF. The chain couples TRBV18 to TRBJ2-2; D remains ambiguous. The V gene's germline CDR1 is KGHSH and CDR2 LQKENI. V was pared by 2 bases and J by 5 bases, with 12 bases between. This CDR3 has 15 amino acids. The variable domain in full, completed from reference TRBV18 and TRBJ2-2, reads NAGVMQNPRHLVRRRGQEARLRCSPMKGHSHVYWYRQLPEEGLKFMVYLQKENIIDESGMPKERFSAEFPKEGPSILRIQQVVRGDSAAYFCASSPKDGRTGELFFGEGSRLTVL.

This clone was seen a handful of times. The gene calls are TRBV5-4 and TRBJ1-1; 11 bases agree with TRBD1. J lost 5 bases, V lost 4 bases, and 7 bases had no gene match. This CDR3 has 15 residues. Germline V gene data show CDR1 as SGHNT and CDR2 as YYREEE (reference sequence). CDR3 in amino acids: CASSNRTGGGTEAFF. CDR3 in DNA: TGTGCCAGCAGCAACCGGACAGGGGGCGGGACTGAAGCTTTCTTT.

The rearrangement links TRBV5-1 to TRBJ1-1, with TRBD1 matching 8 bases. CDR3 size: 13 residues. V lost 3 bases to trimming and J lost 5 bases; unmatched junction nucleotides: 3. CDR1 is SGHRS and CDR2 is YFSETQ in the germline V gene. For the CDR3, the DNA is TGCGCCAGCAGCTCGGACAGGGCGACTGAAGCTTTCTTT. Translated, it gives CASSSDRATEAFF.

The chain is built from TRBV18 and TRBJ2-5, with D tentatively TRBD1 (6 bases). Deletions cut 6 bases from V and 0 bases from J, with 14 bases between. Germline lookup yields CDR1 KGHSH and CDR2 LQKENI. This CDR3 contains 15 residues. CDR3 residues: CASSPGTQYQETQYF. The CDR3 DNA is TGTGCCAGCTCGCCCGGGACACAGTACCAAGAGACCCAGTACTTC.

This clone was detected only a few times. The chain has TRBV7-9 and TRBJ2-2, with 8 bases aligning to TRBD1. V lost 4 bases and J lost 4; bases outside the gene matches: 5. CDR3 size: 15 residues. The germline CDR1 and CDR2 sequences are SEHNR and FQNEAQ (reference sequence). The CDR3 reads CASSSGQGGTGELFF. CDR3 DNA sequence: TGTGCCAGCAGCTCTGGACAGGGAGGCACCGGGGAGCTGTTTTTT.